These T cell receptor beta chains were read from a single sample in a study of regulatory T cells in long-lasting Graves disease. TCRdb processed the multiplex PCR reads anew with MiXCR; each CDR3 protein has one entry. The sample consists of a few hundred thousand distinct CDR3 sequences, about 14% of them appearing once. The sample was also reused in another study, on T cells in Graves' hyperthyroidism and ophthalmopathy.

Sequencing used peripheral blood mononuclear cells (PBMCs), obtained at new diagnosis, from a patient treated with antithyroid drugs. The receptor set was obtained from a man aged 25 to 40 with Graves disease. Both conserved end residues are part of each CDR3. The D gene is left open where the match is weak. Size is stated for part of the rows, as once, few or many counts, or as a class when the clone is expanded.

CDR3 protein: CASSRYKGDYEQYF
CDR3 DNA: TGTGCCAGCAGTCGCTACAAGGGGGATTACGAGCAGTACTTC
D gene: NA
CDR3 length: 14
V gene: TRBV7-2
J gene: TRBJ2-7
clone size: NA

CDR3 protein: CAWAGTAVNQPQHF
CDR3 DNA: TGTGCCTGGGCCGGGACAGCCGTTAATCAGCCCCAGCATTTT
D gene: TRBD1
CDR3 length: 14
V gene: TRBV30
J gene: TRBJ1-5
clone size: few

CDR3 protein: CASAVGYIPYNEQFF
CDR3 DNA: TGTGCCAGCGCGGTGGGGTACATCCCTTACAATGAGCAGTTCTTC
D gene: NA
CDR3 length: 15
V gene: TRBV27
J gene: TRBJ2-1
clone size: NA

CDR3 protein: CASSSTGGNEKLFF
CDR3 DNA: TGCGCCAGCAGCTCGACAGGGGGTAATGAAAAACTGTTTTTT
D gene: TRBD1
CDR3 length: 14
V gene: TRBV5-1
J gene: TRBJ1-4
clone size: few

CDR3 protein: CASSLGDVPGQYF
CDR3 DNA: TGTGCCAGCAGCCTCGGGGACGTCCCCGGGCAGTACTTC
D gene: NA
CDR3 length: 13
V gene: TRBV3-1
J gene: TRBJ2-7
clone size: NA

CDR3 protein: CASSQEYGTSGTYNEQFF
CDR3 DNA: TGTGCCAGCAGCCAAGAGTACGGGACTAGCGGGACCTACAATGAGCAGTTCTTC
D gene: TRBD2
CDR3 length: 18
V gene: TRBV3-1
J gene: TRBJ2-1
clone size: few

CDR3 protein: CASFKQIPTGYTF
CDR3 DNA: TGCGCCAGCTTTAAGCAGATCCCTACTGGCTACACCTTC
D gene: NA
CDR3 length: 13
V gene: TRBV5-1
J gene: TRBJ1-2
clone size: many

CDR3 protein: CASSFHLLAGEGYEQYF
CDR3 DNA: TGTGCCAGCAGCTTCCACCTTTTAGCGGGAGAGGGCTACGAGCAGTACTTC
D gene: TRBD2
CDR3 length: 17
V gene: TRBV5-8
J gene: TRBJ2-7
clone size: many

CDR3 protein: CASKSGRSSYNEQFF
CDR3 DNA: TGTGCCAGTAAGAGCGGGAGGAGCTCCTACAATGAGCAGTTCTTC
D gene: TRBD2
CDR3 length: 15
V gene: TRBV19
J gene: TRBJ2-1
clone size: few

CDR3 protein: CASSLAGWGETQYF
CDR3 DNA: TGTGCCAGCAGCTTAGCGGGGTGGGGAGAGACCCAGTACTTC
D gene: NA
CDR3 length: 14
V gene: TRBV13
J gene: TRBJ2-5
clone size: few

CDR3 protein: CATSRGDSMDYTF
CDR3 DNA: TGTGCCACCAGCAGGGGGGACAGTATGGACTACACCTTC
D gene: TRBD1
CDR3 length: 13
V gene: TRBV15
J gene: TRBJ1-2
clone size: many

CDR3 protein: CASSLSNRINTGELFF
CDR3 DNA: TGTGCCAGCAGTTTGAGTAACAGGATTAACACCGGGGAGCTGTTTTTT
D gene: NA
CDR3 length: 16
V gene: TRBV27
J gene: TRBJ2-2
clone size: many

CDR3 protein: CASSRPGAAQGDGYTF
CDR3 DNA: TGTGCCAGCAGCAGGCCTGGAGCAGCCCAAGGGGATGGCTACACCTTC
D gene: NA
CDR3 length: 16
V gene: TRBV7-8
J gene: TRBJ1-2
clone size: many

CDR3 protein: CASSLGQGAAGNTIYF
CDR3 DNA: TGCGCCAGCAGCTTGGGACAGGGGGCCGCCGGAAACACCATATATTTT
D gene: TRBD1
CDR3 length: 16
V gene: TRBV5-1
J gene: TRBJ1-3
clone size: few

CDR3 protein: CASSTESGRSYNEQFF
CDR3 DNA: TGTGCCAGTAGTACTGAGAGCGGGAGGTCCTACAATGAGCAGTTCTTC
D gene: TRBD2
CDR3 length: 16
V gene: TRBV19
J gene: TRBJ2-1
clone size: NA

CDR3 protein: CSARDLGTSDIWSYEQYF
CDR3 DNA: TGCAGTGCTAGAGATTTGGGGACTAGCGATATTTGGAGCTACGAGCAGTACTTC
D gene: TRBD2
CDR3 length: 18
V gene: TRBV20-1
J gene: TRBJ2-7
clone size: many

CDR3 protein: CASSYRDRGPSGANVLTF
CDR3 DNA: TGTGCCAGCAGTTACAGGGACAGGGGGCCCTCTGGGGCCAACGTCCTGACTTTC
D gene: TRBD1
CDR3 length: 18
V gene: TRBV6-5
J gene: TRBJ2-6
clone size: many

CDR3 protein: CASSTTGTSDTQYF
CDR3 DNA: TGTGCCAGCAGCACAACCGGGACTAGCGATACGCAGTATTTT
D gene: TRBD2
CDR3 length: 14
V gene: TRBV7-8
J gene: TRBJ2-3
clone size: many

CDR3 protein: CASSNTRAGFTDTQYF
CDR3 DNA: TGTGCCAGTAGTAACACTAGAGCGGGGTTCACAGATACGCAGTATTTT
D gene: TRBD2
CDR3 length: 16
V gene: TRBV19
J gene: TRBJ2-3
clone size: few

CDR3 protein: CSAIGGAGVYEQYF
CDR3 DNA: TGCAGTGCCATCGGGGGAGCGGGAGTCTACGAGCAGTACTTC
D gene: TRBD2
CDR3 length: 14
V gene: TRBV20-1
J gene: TRBJ2-7
clone size: many

CDR3 protein: CSASRGPTDTQYF
CDR3 DNA: TGCAGCGCCTCCAGGGGGCCCACAGATACGCAGTATTTT
D gene: TRBD1
CDR3 length: 13
V gene: TRBV29-1
J gene: TRBJ2-3
clone size: few

CDR3 protein: CAIRTSVNTGELFF
CDR3 DNA: TGTGCCATACGGACTAGCGTCAACACCGGGGAGCTGTTTTTT
D gene: TRBD2
CDR3 length: 14
V gene: TRBV6-1
J gene: TRBJ2-2
clone size: many

CDR3 protein: CASSPGLAGRELFF
CDR3 DNA: TGTGCCAGCAGTCCCGGACTAGCGGGCCGGGAGCTGTTTTTT
D gene: TRBD2
CDR3 length: 14
V gene: TRBV27
J gene: TRBJ2-2
clone size: many

CDR3 protein: CAIKGKETQYF
CDR3 DNA: TGTGCCATCAAGGGGAAAGAGACCCAGTACTTC
D gene: NA
CDR3 length: 11
V gene: TRBV10-3
J gene: TRBJ2-5
clone size: few

CDR3 protein: CSVVRADGNTIYF
CDR3 DNA: TGCAGCGTTGTGAGGGCGGATGGAAACACCATATATTTT
D gene: NA
CDR3 length: 13
V gene: TRBV29-1
J gene: TRBJ1-3
clone size: many

CDR3 protein: CASTLSRGFSNQPQHF
CDR3 DNA: TGTGCCAGCACCCTATCACGGGGTTTTAGCAATCAGCCCCAGCATTTT
D gene: NA
CDR3 length: 16
V gene: TRBV6-1
J gene: TRBJ1-5
clone size: NA

CDR3 protein: CASSPARTYEQYF
CDR3 DNA: TGTGCCAGCTCACCAGCGCGAACCTACGAGCAGTACTTC
D gene: NA
CDR3 length: 13
V gene: TRBV18
J gene: TRBJ2-7
clone size: NA

CDR3 protein: CASSLDSLGATYEQYF
CDR3 DNA: TGTGCCAGCAGCTTAGATTCTTTGGGGGCTACCTACGAGCAGTACTTC
D gene: NA
CDR3 length: 16
V gene: TRBV11-2
J gene: TRBJ2-7
clone size: many

CDR3 protein: CASTDLRTGGSEQYF
CDR3 DNA: TGTGCCAGCACCGATCTGCGGACAGGGGGTTCCGAGCAGTACTTC
D gene: TRBD1
CDR3 length: 15
V gene: TRBV5-5
J gene: TRBJ2-7
clone size: few

CDR3 protein: CAIKLAGSTDTQYF
CDR3 DNA: TGCGCCATCAAATTGGCCGGGAGTACAGATACGCAGTATTTT
D gene: NA
CDR3 length: 14
V gene: TRBV5-1
J gene: TRBJ2-3
clone size: few

CDR3 protein: CSARDSIGQFSYEQYF
CDR3 DNA: TGCAGTGCTAGGGATAGCATAGGGCAGTTTTCCTACGAGCAGTACTTC
D gene: NA
CDR3 length: 16
V gene: TRBV20-1
J gene: TRBJ2-7
clone size: NA

CDR3 protein: CASSLGGGAGLETQYF
CDR3 DNA: TGTGCCAGCAGCTTAGGAGGGGGTGCCGGCCTAGAGACCCAGTACTTC
D gene: NA
CDR3 length: 16
V gene: TRBV7-8
J gene: TRBJ2-5
clone size: many

CDR3 protein: CSRGSGPQETQYF
CDR3 DNA: TGCAGCCGGGGTAGCGGCCCCCAAGAGACCCAGTACTTC
D gene: NA
CDR3 length: 13
V gene: TRBV20-1
J gene: TRBJ2-5
clone size: many

CDR3 protein: CASSRNSYEQYF
CDR3 DNA: TGCGCCAGCAGCCGTAACAGCTACGAGCAGTACTTC
D gene: NA
CDR3 length: 12
V gene: TRBV4-1
J gene: TRBJ2-7
clone size: few

CDR3 protein: CASRLTGVDEQYF
CDR3 DNA: TGTGCCAGCAGGCTGACAGGGGTCGACGAGCAGTACTTC
D gene: TRBD1
CDR3 length: 13
V gene: TRBV5-6
J gene: TRBJ2-7
clone size: few

CDR3 protein: CASSQAGGPYTGELFF
CDR3 DNA: TGTGCCAGCAGCCAGGCGGGAGGGCCGTACACCGGGGAGCTGTTTTTT
D gene: TRBD2
CDR3 length: 16
V gene: TRBV4-2
J gene: TRBJ2-2
clone size: few

CDR3 protein: CSVRNRALSGANVLTF
CDR3 DNA: TGCAGCGTACGGAACAGGGCCCTCTCTGGGGCCAACGTCCTGACTTTC
D gene: NA
CDR3 length: 16
V gene: TRBV29-1
J gene: TRBJ2-6
clone size: many

CDR3 protein: CAISVARGANYGYTF
CDR3 DNA: TGTGCCATCAGTGTCGCCAGGGGAGCTAACTATGGCTACACCTTC
D gene: NA
CDR3 length: 15
V gene: TRBV10-3
J gene: TRBJ1-2
clone size: few

CDR3 protein: CSDRGGTSGRGEQFF
CDR3 DNA: TGCAGTGACCGGGGGGGCACTAGCGGGAGGGGTGAGCAGTTCTTC
D gene: TRBD2
CDR3 length: 15
V gene: TRBV20-1
J gene: TRBJ2-1
clone size: many

CDR3 protein: CASSFARDTEAFF
CDR3 DNA: TGTGCCAGCAGCTTTGCCAGGGACACTGAAGCTTTCTTT
D gene: NA
CDR3 length: 13
V gene: TRBV5-6
J gene: TRBJ1-1
clone size: few

CDR3 protein: CASSLGTSAEQFF
CDR3 DNA: TGTGCCAGCAGTCTGGGGACTAGCGCTGAGCAGTTCTTC
D gene: TRBD2
CDR3 length: 13
V gene: TRBV12-3/TRBV12-4
J gene: TRBJ2-1
clone size: many

CDR3 protein: CASSITVGRPLETQYF
CDR3 DNA: TGTGCCAGTAGTATAACGGTGGGACGCCCTTTGGAGACCCAGTACTTC
D gene: NA
CDR3 length: 16
V gene: TRBV19
J gene: TRBJ2-5
clone size: many